The 4 T cell receptor beta chains listed next were all sequenced from one sample in a study of control samples from healthy donors and cancer patients. Sequencing was performed with immunoSEQ multiplex PCR; in TCRdb, only in-frame clones are kept and a portion is missing. This repertoire shows fewer than 95,000 clones, roughly 91% found once; its top ten account for more than 15%. Sequencing used blood. Source of these receptors: a man aged 25-40 years in good health.

Written as DNA, the CDR3 is TGTGCCAGCAGTCCGTGGACAGAAGTCTACGAGCAGTACTTC. Translated, it gives CASSPWTEVYEQYF. The chain has TRBV6-2 or TRBV6-3 and TRBJ2-7, with D possibly TRBD1 on 6 matching bases. Per the germline V gene, CDR1 is MNHEY and CDR2 is SVGEGT. This CDR3 has 14 amino acids. Trimming pared 5 bases from V and 3 bases from J, leaving 14 bases between.

The J gene is TRBJ2-1, the V gene TRBV5-1; TRBD2 matches 8 bases. CDR3 length: 18 amino acids. V trimming: 1 base; J trimming: 9 bases; junction bases outside the gene matches: 18. Per the germline V gene, CDR1 is SGHRS and CDR2 is YFSETQ. In nucleotides, the CDR3 is TGCGCCAGCAGCTTGTCGGGTCATATCGGCCGGGAGGGCTTTGAGCAGTTCTTC. This sequence encodes CASSLSGHIGREGFEQFF.

This chain uses TRBV5-1 with TRBJ2-7; 8 nucleotides align to TRBD2. The J segment lost 3 bases and the V segment lost 0 bases, leaving 5 bases of the junction unmatched. Germline V gene sequence: CDR1 SGHRS, CDR2 YFSETQ. The CDR3 sequence is 15 residues long. The CDR3 bases are TGCGCCAGCAGCTTGGTCAGCGGGAGTGGCTACGAGCAGTACTTC. Protein sequence: CASSLVSGSGYEQYF.

The chain joins TRBV5-4 to TRBJ2-3, with a tentative D call TRBD2 (6 bases). Trimming removed 0 bases from V and 0 bases from J, with 14 bases in between. This CDR3 region has 17 residues. The V gene's germline CDR1 is SGHNT and CDR2 YYREEE (reference sequence). This CDR3 reads CASSLGAGTPSTDTQYF. In DNA form, the CDR3 reads TGTGCCAGCAGCTTGGGGGCGGGGACCCCGAGCACAGATACGCAGTATTTT.